A single sample is the source of the 25 T cell receptor beta chains below, sequenced in a study of OX40 agonist ivuxolimab in advanced cancers. Clones were read by immunoSEQ multiplex PCR, and TCRdb kept only the in-frame ones, dropping some. The table shows around 34,000 clones, with 89% occurring only once. The sample in question was CD4+ or CD8+ T cells sorted from blood, obtained in a trial of the OX40 agonist ivuxolimab. These receptors were taken from an adult with an advanced solid tumor such as melanoma, head and neck, liver or kidney cancer.

The rearrangement uses TRBV27 and TRBJ2-1; possibly TRBD1 for D (6 bases). There are 15 residues in the CDR3. CDR1 is MNHEY, CDR2 SMNVEV, per germline (reference sequence). V was clipped by 0 bases and J by 6 bases, with 12 bases between them. CDR3 region: CASSLSTQGPNEQFF. CDR3 DNA: TGTGCCAGCAGTTTATCCACACAGGGCCCCAATGAGCAGTTCTTC.

This clone is deemed large. V is TRBV27 and J is TRBJ1-6; TRBD1 matches 8 bases. J was trimmed by 8 bases and V by 2 bases; bases with no gene match: 5. The germline CDR1 and CDR2 sequences are MNHEY and SMNVEV (reference sequence). This CDR3 has 15 residues. CDR3 sequence reads: CASSLMGQAYSPLHF. The DNA of the CDR3 is TGTGCCAGCAGTTTAATGGGACAGGCCTATTCACCCCTCCACTTT.

This rearrangement joins TRBV29-1 to TRBJ2-4; unclear D gene. Trimming took 3 bases from V and 2 from J, leaving 5 bases between them. Germline V lookup: CDR1 SQVTM, CDR2 ANQGSEA. The CDR3 loop spans 12 amino acids. CDR3 loop: CSVEETKNIQYF. CDR3 nucleotides: TGCAGCGTTGAGGAAACCAAAAACATTCAGTACTTC.

The chain recombines TRBV7-9 with TRBJ2-2; D perhaps matches TRBD1 (5 bases). The CDR3 extends over 15 amino acids. The V end was cut by 4 bases, the J end by 0 bases, with 9 bases between. Germline V gene lookup returns CDR1 SEHNR and CDR2 FQNEAQ (reference sequence). This CDR3 reads CASSSRVTNTGELFF. The CDR3 bases are TGTGCCAGCAGCTCCAGGGTGACGAACACCGGGGAGCTGTTTTTT.

The V and J genes are TRBV4-3 and TRBJ2-3, with D uncertain. The V and J ends lost 1 base and 6 bases respectively, with 14 bases between them. The CDR3 extends over 15 amino acids. Germline CDR1 LGHNA, CDR2 YSLEER. The CDR3: CASSQVKSSLDTQYF. Here the CDR3 DNA reads TGCGCCAGCAGCCAAGTTAAAAGTTCCCTGGATACGCAGTATTTT.

This clone has just a few counts. The chain combines TRBV5-4 with TRBJ1-6, with D perhaps TRBD1 (6 bases). V lost 4 bases, J lost 8 bases, and 10 bases lay in between. Germline assignment: CDR1 SGHNT and CDR2 YYREEE (reference sequence). The CDR3 sequence is 13 residues long. The CDR3 sequence: CASSPDSYSPLHF. Here the CDR3 DNA reads TGTGCCAGCAGCCCGGACAGTTATTCACCCCTCCACTTT.

J is TRBJ2-7 and V is TRBV10-3; D uncertain. V gave up 0 bases and J gave up 7 bases, with 10 bases separating them. The germline CDR1 and CDR2 sequences are ENHRY and SYGVKD. The CDR3 loop spans 13 amino acids. CDR3 DNA sequence: TGTGCCATCAGTGAGTCATACGGCTTAGAGCAGTACTTC. Encoded protein: CAISESYGLEQYF.

The V gene is TRBV5-1, the J gene TRBJ2-2; 13 bases agree with TRBD2. Germline CDR1 SGHRS, CDR2 YFSETQ. V shed 3 bases and J 0 bases; nucleotides not matched to a gene: 2. There are 17 residues in the CDR3. The CDR3 region is CASSSGLAGTNTGELFF. The CDR3 DNA reads TGCGCCAGCAGCTCGGGACTAGCGGGGACGAACACCGGGGAGCTGTTTTTT.

V gene TRBV28 combines with J gene TRBJ2-3; 9 positions match TRBD1. The V gene end was trimmed by 5 bases and the J gene end by 7 bases; junction bases not matched to a gene: 16. Per the germline V gene, CDR1 is MDHEN and CDR2 is SYDVKM. There are 17 residues in the CDR3. The CDR3 DNA is TGTGCCAGCAGTCTCACCTCCGGGACAGGGTATGAAAATACGCAGTATTTT. It translates to CASSLTSGTGYENTQYF.

This chain uses TRBV7-8 with TRBJ2-2; 9 positions agree with TRBD1. There are 15 residues in the CDR3. Germline CDR1 and CDR2: SGHVS and FQNEAQ. Trimming at V came to 3 bases and at J to 4 bases, leaving 3 bases not matched to a gene. The CDR3: CASSLGQGGTGELFF. The CDR3 nucleotides read TGTGCCAGCAGCTTGGGACAGGGCGGCACCGGGGAGCTGTTTTTT.

V is TRBV30 and J is TRBJ2-7; the D is unclear. From germline, CDR1 is GTSNPN and CDR2 SVGIG (reference sequence). Trimming cost V 1 base and J 3 bases, with 22 bases left between them. This CDR3 region has 17 residues. In DNA, the CDR3 is TGTGCCTGGAGTGGTCTAGGGCTAGTTTCCTTCGGCTACGAGCAGTACTTC. Translation gives CAWSGLGLVSFGYEQYF.

The genes are TRBV19 and TRBJ2-7, with D hard to call. V lost 5 bases, J lost 5 bases, and 13 bases lay in between. This CDR3 comprises 13 residues. Per germline, CDR1 LNHDA and CDR2 SQIVND (reference sequence). In DNA, the CDR3 is TGTGCCAGTAGTTGGGCAGGTATCCACGAGCAGTACTTC. It specifies CASSWAGIHEQYF.

The V gene is TRBV19, the J gene TRBJ1-3; D is uncertain. The germline V gene has CDR1 LNHDA and CDR2 SQIVND (reference sequence). CDR3 length: 15 amino acids. Trimming removed 3 bases at V and 0 bases at J, with 9 bases between. DNA for the CDR3: TGTGCCAGTAGTATTCTCTCCATCTCTGGAAACACCATATATTTT. Its protein is CASSILSISGNTIYF. Drawing the rest from reference TRBV19 and TRBJ1-3, the complete variable domain is DGGITQSPKYLFRKEGQNVTLSCEQNLNHDAMYWYRQDPGQGLRLIYYSQIVNDFQKGDIAEGYSVSREKKESFPLTVTSAQKNPTAFYLCASSILSISGNTIYFGEGSWLTVV.

This chain joins TRBV11-2 and TRBJ2-1, with 8 bases identical to TRBD2. The CDR3 is 14 residues long. J gave up 3 bases and V 5 bases, and 3 bases lay outside the gene matches. CDR1 and CDR2 (germline): SGHAT, FQNNGV. CDR3 region: CASSPGGGYNEQFF. CDR3 bases: TGTGCCAGCAGCCCGGGGGGGGGCTACAATGAGCAGTTCTTC.

About this clone: This clone may be a read error of a much larger clone one base away. This chain uses TRBV14 with TRBJ1-1; D ambiguous. With 1 base removed from V and 1 base from J, the gap between germline ends came to 4 bases. The CDR3 contains 13 residues. Germline CDR1 is SGHDN and CDR2 is FVKESK. In DNA form, the CDR3 reads TGTGCCAGCAGCCAAGGGGGGAACACTGAAGCTTTCTTT. Translated: CASSQGGNTEAFF.

The gene calls are TRBV5-1 and TRBJ1-2, with D perhaps matching TRBD1 (5 bases). Germline V gives CDR1 SGHRS, CDR2 YFSETQ. V was pared by 0 bases and J by 4 bases, with 10 bases between. This CDR3 region has 14 residues. Here the CDR3 DNA reads TGCGCCAGCAGCTTGGAGGCAGGGAGCTATGGCTACACCTTC. This gives the protein CASSLEAGSYGYTF.

The chain employs TRBV6-5 and TRBJ2-7; D unresolved. V was trimmed by 3 bases and J by 0 bases, leaving 12 bases between them. CDR1 MNHEY and CDR2 SVGAGI come from the germline V gene. The CDR3 runs to 15 residues. The CDR3, as DNA: TGTGCCAGCAGTTATGGTATACCCAGCTCCTACGAGCAGTACTTC. Its protein product is CASSYGIPSSYEQYF.

The chain recombines TRBV23-1 with TRBJ2-5; D might be TRBD1 (6 bases). TRBV23-1 is treated as an ORF (open reading frame) with a function not yet certain. Deletions cut 0 bases from V and 4 bases from J, with 18 bases between. The CDR3 consists of 17 residues. The CDR3 protein is CASSQSPGQNPGETQYF. The CDR3 nucleotides read TGCGCCAGCAGTCAATCTCCTGGACAGAACCCCGGAGAGACCCAGTACTTC.

The chain uses TRBV4-3 and TRBJ1-3; D ambiguous. The V end lost 0 bases, the J end lost 2 bases, and 8 bases lay between the germline ends. The CDR3 is 15 amino acids. The V gene's germline CDR1 is LGHNA and CDR2 YSLEER. CDR3 sequence reads: CASSQDRGTGNTIYF. The CDR3 DNA sequence: TGCGCCAGCAGCCAAGACCGGGGTACTGGAAACACCATATATTTT.

This sequence joins TRBV9 and TRBJ2-2; 7 bases line up with TRBD1. This CDR3 contains 17 residues. The junction had 10 bases not matched to a gene; V was cut back by 3 bases and J by 2 bases. The germline gives CDR1 SGDLS, CDR2 YYNGEE. CDR3 region: CASSGPTGTVNTGELFF. CDR3 in DNA: TGTGCCAGCAGCGGCCCGACCGGGACAGTAAACACCGGGGAGCTGTTTTTT.

V usage is TRBV7-9 and J usage is TRBJ2-2; D not certain. The CDR3 sequence is 13 residues long. The ends were cut back, 2 bases at V and 4 bases at J, with 5 bases in the middle. Germline CDR1 SEHNR, CDR2 FQNEAQ (reference sequence). CDR3 nucleotide sequence: TGTGCCAGCAGCTTAACGTTCACCGGGGAGCTGTTTTTT. Translated, it gives CASSLTFTGELFF.

The chain recombines TRBV14 with TRBJ2-7; no reliable D call. Germline V lookup: CDR1 SGHDN, CDR2 FVKESK. This CDR3 comprises 14 residues. V was trimmed by 0 bases and J by 3 bases, leaving 9 bases between them. The CDR3 region has the DNA TGTGCCAGCAGCCAAGAAACAGTCTTCTACGAGCAGTACTTC. Its translation: CASSQETVFYEQYF.

This rearrangement joins TRBV15 to TRBJ2-1; perhaps D is TRBD1 or TRBD2 (5 bases each). The CDR3 spans 15 residues. Germline V gene sequence: CDR1 LNHNV, CDR2 YYDKDF (reference sequence). Trimming left V 5 bases short and J 4 bases short, with 15 bases between. The CDR3 here is CATSPGPPVYNEQFF. The CDR3 DNA is TGTGCCACCAGCCCGGGACCGCCGGTTTACAATGAGCAGTTCTTC.

This chain links TRBV6-4 with TRBJ2-1; 8 bases align to TRBD2. Trimming took 8 bases from V and 6 from J; bases not matched to a gene: 9. Per the germline V gene, CDR1 is MRHNA and CDR2 is SNTAGT. This CDR3 comprises 14 residues. DNA for the CDR3: TGTGCCAGCGGAGGTGGCGGGGGGACCAATGAGCAGTTCTTC. Translation: CASGGGGGTNEQFF.

The chain joins TRBV7-9 to TRBJ1-1, with D hard to call. Trimming left V 0 bases short and J 7 bases short, with 9 bases between. This CDR3 contains 13 residues. CDR1 and CDR2 (germline): SEHNR, FQNEAQ (reference sequence). CDR3 sequence (DNA): TGTGCCAGCAGCTTAGCCTCTTTTCGTGAAGCTTTCTTT. Translated: CASSLASFREAFF.